The present T cell receptor beta chain was sequenced within a study of control samples from healthy donors and cancer patients (TCRdb year 2020). In the case of this clone: Its antigen is not yet known. The input lacks base qualities; no much larger clone sits a single base away.

Library construction relied on the immunoSEQ multiplex PCR assay. TCRdb took this table from immuneACCESS and kept in-frame rearrangements with V and J called. Such tables lack part of the clones; where checked against another copy, unresolved V genes explain under half of the gap, and the rest is unexplained. In all, the sample holds around 25,000 clones, and roughly 90% of those were seen once. The top ten clones comprise around an eighth of the sample. Between the V and J ends, shortened by 5 bases and 6 bases respectively, the junction contains 10 bases. CDR1 and CDR2, per the germline V gene, are SQVTM and ANQGSEA. Inclusive of the bounding cysteine and phenylalanine, the CDR3 is 11 residues long. Only CDR3 DNA remains: 33 bases, in frame from the first base.

Sequencing was performed on PBMCs. Rearrangement joined TRBV29-1 to TRBJ1-2; the D gene is unclear. This TCR derives from a man between 45 and 60 years old with lung cancer. The CDR3 region: CSVLSGDGYTF. DNA sequence: TGCAGCGTTTTAAGTGGAGATGGCTACACCTTC.